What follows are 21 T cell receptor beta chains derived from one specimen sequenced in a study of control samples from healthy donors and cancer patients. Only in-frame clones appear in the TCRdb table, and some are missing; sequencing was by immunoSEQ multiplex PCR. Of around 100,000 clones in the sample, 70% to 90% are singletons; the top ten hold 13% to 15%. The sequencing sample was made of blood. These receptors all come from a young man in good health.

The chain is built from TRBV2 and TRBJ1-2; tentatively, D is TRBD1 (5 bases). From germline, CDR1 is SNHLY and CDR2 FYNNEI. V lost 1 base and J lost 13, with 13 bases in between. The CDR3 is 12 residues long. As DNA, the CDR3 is TGTGCCAGCAGTGAAGGGCTGGACAAAGGCACCTTC. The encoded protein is CASSEGLDKGTF.

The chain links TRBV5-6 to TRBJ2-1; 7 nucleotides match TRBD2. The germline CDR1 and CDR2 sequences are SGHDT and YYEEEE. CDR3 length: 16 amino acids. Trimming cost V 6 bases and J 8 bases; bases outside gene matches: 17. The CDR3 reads CASTTRRWRELDEQFF. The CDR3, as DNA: TGTGCCAGCACCACTCGTCGCTGGCGGGAGTTGGATGAGCAGTTCTTC. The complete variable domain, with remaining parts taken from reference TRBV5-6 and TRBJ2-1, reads DAGVTQSPTHLIKTRGQQVTLRCSPKSGHDTVSWYQQALGQGPQFIFQYYEEEERQRGNFPDRFSGHQFPNYSSELNVNALLLGDSALYLCASTTRRWRELDEQFFGPGTRLTVL.

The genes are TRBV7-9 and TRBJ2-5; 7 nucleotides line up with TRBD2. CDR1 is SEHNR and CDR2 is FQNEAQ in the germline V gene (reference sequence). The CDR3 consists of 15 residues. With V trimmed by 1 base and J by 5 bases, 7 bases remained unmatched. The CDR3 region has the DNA TGTGCCAGCAGCTTAGAGGGAGGGGTGAGGGAGACCCAGTACTTC. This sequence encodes CASSLEGGVRETQYF. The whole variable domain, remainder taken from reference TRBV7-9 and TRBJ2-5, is DTGVSQNPRHKITKRGQNVTFRCDPISEHNRLYWYRQTLGQGPEFLTYFQNEAQLEKSRLLSDRFSAERPKGSFSTLEIQRTEQGDSAMYLCASSLEGGVRETQYFGPGTRLLVL.

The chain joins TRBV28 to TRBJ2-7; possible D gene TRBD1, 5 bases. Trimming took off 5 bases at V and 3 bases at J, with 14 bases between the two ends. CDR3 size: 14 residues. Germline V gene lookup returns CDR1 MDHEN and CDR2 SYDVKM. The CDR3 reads CASSIQLQVYEQYF. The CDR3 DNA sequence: TGTGCCAGCAGTATACAACTACAGGTCTACGAGCAGTACTTC. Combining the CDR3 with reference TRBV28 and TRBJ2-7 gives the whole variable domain DVKVTQSSRYLVKRTGEKVFLECVQDMDHENMFWYRQDPGLGLRLIYFSYDVKMKEKGDIPEGYSVSREKKERFSLILESASTNQTSMYLCASSIQLQVYEQYFGPGTRLTVT.

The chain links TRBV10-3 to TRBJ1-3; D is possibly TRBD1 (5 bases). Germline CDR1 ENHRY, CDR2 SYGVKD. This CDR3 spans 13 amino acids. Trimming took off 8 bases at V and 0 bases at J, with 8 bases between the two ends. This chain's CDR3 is CAIAGASGNTIYF. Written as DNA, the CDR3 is TGTGCCATCGCCGGGGCCTCTGGAAACACCATATATTTT.

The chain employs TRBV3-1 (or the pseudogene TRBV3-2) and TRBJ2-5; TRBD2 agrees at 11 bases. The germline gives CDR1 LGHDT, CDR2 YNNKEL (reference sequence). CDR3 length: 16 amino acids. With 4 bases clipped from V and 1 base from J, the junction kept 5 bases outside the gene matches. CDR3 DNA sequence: TGTGCCAGCAGCCGTCGGACTAGCGGGCGCCAAGAGACCCAGTACTTC. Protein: CASSRRTSGRQETQYF.

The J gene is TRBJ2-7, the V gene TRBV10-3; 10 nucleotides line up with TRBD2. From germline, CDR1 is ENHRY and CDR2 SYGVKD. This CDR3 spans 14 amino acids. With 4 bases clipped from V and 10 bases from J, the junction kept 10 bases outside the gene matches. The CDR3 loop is CAISASSGSTDQYF. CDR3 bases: TGTGCCATCAGTGCTTCTAGCGGGAGCACTGATCAGTACTTC.

The CDR3 spells CASSQERGWTEAFF. The CDR3 bases are TGTGCCAGCAGCCAAGAACGGGGTTGGACTGAAGCTTTCTTT. The chain is built from TRBV3-1 (or the pseudogene TRBV3-2) and TRBJ1-1; no reliable D call. CDR3 length equals 14 residues. Trimming left V 0 bases short and J 5 bases short, with 10 bases between. Germline CDR1 is LGHDT and CDR2 is YNNKEL (reference sequence).

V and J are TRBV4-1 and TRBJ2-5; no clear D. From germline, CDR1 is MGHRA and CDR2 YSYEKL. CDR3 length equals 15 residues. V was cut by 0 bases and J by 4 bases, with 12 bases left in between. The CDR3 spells CASSQDYGVSETQYF. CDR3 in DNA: TGCGCCAGCAGCCAAGATTACGGAGTTTCAGAGACCCAGTACTTC.

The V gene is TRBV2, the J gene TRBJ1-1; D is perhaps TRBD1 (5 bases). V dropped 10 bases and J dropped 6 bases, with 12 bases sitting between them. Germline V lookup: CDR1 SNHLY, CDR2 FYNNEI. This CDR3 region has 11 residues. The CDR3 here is CANYRQPEAFF. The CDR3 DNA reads TGTGCCAACTACAGGCAGCCTGAAGCTTTCTTT.

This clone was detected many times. The CDR3 DNA reads TGTGCCGTAACAGGGGGCGACTCCTACGAGCAGTACTTC. Amino acids: CAVTGGDSYEQYF. This sequence joins TRBV2 and TRBJ2-7; 9 positions agree with TRBD1. In germline, CDR1 is SNHLY, CDR2 FYNNEI. The CDR3 runs 13 residues. V was pared by 11 bases and J by 0 bases, with 5 bases of the junction left unmatched.

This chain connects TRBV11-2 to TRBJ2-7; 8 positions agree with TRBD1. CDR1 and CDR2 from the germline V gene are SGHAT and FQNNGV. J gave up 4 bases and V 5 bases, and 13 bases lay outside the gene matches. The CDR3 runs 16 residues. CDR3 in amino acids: CASSPIKRQGLYEQYF. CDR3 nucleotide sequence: TGTGCCAGCAGCCCCATAAAGCGACAGGGGCTTTACGAGCAGTACTTC.

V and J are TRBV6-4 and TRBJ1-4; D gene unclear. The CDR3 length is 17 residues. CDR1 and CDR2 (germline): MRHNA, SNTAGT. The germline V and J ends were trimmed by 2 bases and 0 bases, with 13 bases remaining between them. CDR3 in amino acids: CASSDPMPGATNEKLFF. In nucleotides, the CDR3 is TGTGCCAGCAGTGACCCGATGCCGGGTGCAACTAATGAAAAACTGTTTTTT.

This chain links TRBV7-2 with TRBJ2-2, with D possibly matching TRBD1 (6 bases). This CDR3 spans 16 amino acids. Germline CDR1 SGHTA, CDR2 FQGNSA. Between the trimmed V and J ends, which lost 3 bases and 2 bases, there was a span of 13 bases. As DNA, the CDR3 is TGTGCCAGCAGCTTTGGACAGCCGACAAACACCGGGGAGCTGTTTTTT. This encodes CASSFGQPTNTGELFF.

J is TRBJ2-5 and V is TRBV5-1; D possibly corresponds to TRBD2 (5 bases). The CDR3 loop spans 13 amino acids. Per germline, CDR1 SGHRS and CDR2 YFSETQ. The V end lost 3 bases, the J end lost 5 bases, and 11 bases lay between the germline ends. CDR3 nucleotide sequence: TGCGCCAGCAGCTCGGGGATTTGGGAGACCCAGTACTTC. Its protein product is CASSSGIWETQYF.

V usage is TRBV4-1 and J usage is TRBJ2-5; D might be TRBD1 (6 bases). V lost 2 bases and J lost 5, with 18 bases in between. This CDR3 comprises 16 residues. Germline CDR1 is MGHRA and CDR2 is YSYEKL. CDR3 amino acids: CASSQRTDGGLETQYF. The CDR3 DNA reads TGCGCCAGCAGCCAACGGACAGATGGGGGTCTTGAGACCCAGTACTTC.

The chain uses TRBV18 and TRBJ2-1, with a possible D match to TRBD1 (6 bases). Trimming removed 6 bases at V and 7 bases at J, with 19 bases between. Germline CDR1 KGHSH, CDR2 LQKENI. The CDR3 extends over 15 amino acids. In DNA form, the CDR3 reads TGTGCCAGCTCCCGTATAACAGGGAGTAGGAATGAGCAGTTCTTC. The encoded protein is CASSRITGSRNEQFF.

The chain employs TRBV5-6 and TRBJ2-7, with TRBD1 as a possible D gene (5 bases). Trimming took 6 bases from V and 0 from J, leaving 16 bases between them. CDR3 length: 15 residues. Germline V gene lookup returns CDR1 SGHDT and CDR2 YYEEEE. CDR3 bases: TGTGCCAGCACCAATACCGGCCAGGGCTCCTACGAGCAGTACTTC. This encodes CASTNTGQGSYEQYF.

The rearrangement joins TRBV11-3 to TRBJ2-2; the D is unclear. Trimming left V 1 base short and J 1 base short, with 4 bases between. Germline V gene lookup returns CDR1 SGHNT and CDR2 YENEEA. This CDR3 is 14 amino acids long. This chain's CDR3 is CASSLVRNTGELFF. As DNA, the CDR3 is TGTGCCAGCAGCTTAGTCAGGAACACCGGGGAGCTGTTTTTT. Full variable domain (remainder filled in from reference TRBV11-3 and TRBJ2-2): EAGVVQSPRYKIIEKKQPVAFWCNPISGHNTLYWYLQNLGQGPELLIRYENEEAVDDSQLPKDRFSAERLKGVDSTLKIQPAELGDSAVYLCASSLVRNTGELFFGEGSRLTVL.

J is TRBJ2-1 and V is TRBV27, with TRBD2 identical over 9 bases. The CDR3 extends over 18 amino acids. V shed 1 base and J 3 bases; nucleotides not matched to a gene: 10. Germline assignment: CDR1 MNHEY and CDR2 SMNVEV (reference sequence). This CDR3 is CASSLFRASGIRYNEQFF. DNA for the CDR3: TGTGCCAGCAGTTTATTTAGGGCTAGCGGGATCCGCTACAATGAGCAGTTCTTC.

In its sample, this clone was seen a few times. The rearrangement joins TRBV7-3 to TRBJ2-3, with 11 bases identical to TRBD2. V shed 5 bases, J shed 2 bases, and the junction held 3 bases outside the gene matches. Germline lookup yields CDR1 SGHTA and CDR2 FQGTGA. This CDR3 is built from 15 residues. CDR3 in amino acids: CASSGTSGSTDTQYF. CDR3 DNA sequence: TGTGCCAGCAGCGGGACTAGCGGATCCACAGATACGCAGTATTTT.